One sample yielded the 32 T cell receptor beta chains listed below, sequenced in a study of shared clonotypes between healthy human individuals. The naive CD8 fraction comprised CD45RO-negative cells positively selected for CCR7 and excluded terminally differentiated effector memory CD45RA+ cells. The assay was immunoSEQ multiplex PCR, and TCRdb's table has in-frame clones only and misses some. Found here are 750,000 to 1,000,000 clones, 80% to 95% of them singletons; the top ten hold around 24%. What was sequenced was naive CD8+ T cells sorted from blood. Source of these receptors: a man in his thirties or forties in good health.

V usage is TRBV7-8 and J usage is TRBJ2-1; 10 bases are shared with TRBD2. In germline, CDR1 is SGHVS, CDR2 FQNEAQ. The CDR3 runs 16 residues. The J segment lost 9 bases and the V segment lost 2 bases, leaving 10 bases of the junction unmatched. This CDR3 reads CASSLWPLAGDPEQFF. In DNA form, the CDR3 reads TGTGCCAGCAGCTTATGGCCGCTAGCGGGAGATCCTGAGCAGTTCTTC.

This rearrangement joins TRBV9 to TRBJ1-2; 7 bases are a match to TRBD1. V shed 3 bases and J 4 bases; nucleotides not matched to a gene: 9. Germline V CDR1 and CDR2: SGDLS, YYNGEE. The CDR3 has 15 amino acids. The CDR3 here is CASSALTGVAYGYTF. The DNA of the CDR3 is TGTGCCAGCAGCGCACTAACAGGGGTAGCCTATGGCTACACCTTC.

The rearrangement joins TRBV29-1 to TRBJ2-1; D might be TRBD1 (6 bases). The length of the CDR3 is 13 residues. Germline values: CDR1 SQVTM, CDR2 ANQGSEA. The germline V and J ends were trimmed by 3 bases and 11 bases, with 17 bases remaining between them. This CDR3 reads CSVDSTGHDQQFF. The DNA for the CDR3 is TGCAGCGTTGACTCTACGGGACACGACCAGCAGTTCTTC.

The CDR3 nucleotides are TGCGCCAGCAGCGAAACAGGGGACTCCTACGAGCAGTACTTC. As protein: CASSETGDSYEQYF. The chain employs TRBV4-1 and TRBJ2-7, with 7 bases identical to TRBD1. The CDR3 spans 14 residues. Germline trimming cut 5 bases from V and 0 bases from J; bases unmatched to any gene: 4. Per the germline V gene, CDR1 is MGHRA and CDR2 is YSYEKL.

Comment on this clone: A read error may explain this, as a much larger clone is one base away. The chain is built from TRBV28 and TRBJ2-7; D remains ambiguous. This CDR3 comprises 11 residues. Trimming shortened V by 5 bases and J by 2 bases, and 4 bases separated the two germline ends. CDR1 and CDR2 from the germline V gene are MDHEN and SYDVKM. The CDR3 coding sequence is TGTGCCAGCAGTGCCACCTACGAGCAGTACTTC. Protein product: CASSATYEQYF.

This clone was recorded only once. The CDR3 DNA is TGTGCCAGCGTGGGACTAGCGGGAGGGCCGGGCAATGAGCAGTTCTTC. As protein: CASVGLAGGPGNEQFF. The chain recombines TRBV7-9 with TRBJ2-1; TRBD2 matches 16 bases. V lost 8 bases, J lost 6 bases, and 7 bases stayed unmatched. CDR1 and CDR2 (germline): SEHNR, FQNEAQ (reference sequence). The CDR3 sequence is 16 residues long.

In DNA form, the CDR3 reads TGTGCCAGCAGTTCCCGTCGGAGGGCGGGGAATGAGCAGTTCTTC. Its translation: CASSSRRRAGNEQFF. The V gene is TRBV28, the J gene TRBJ2-1; TRBD2 is a possible D gene (6 bases). CDR3 length equals 15 residues. Trimming cost V 4 bases and J 7 bases, with 17 bases left between them. CDR1 is MDHEN and CDR2 is SYDVKM in the germline V gene.

The CDR3 reads CASRSTEGKNIQYF. CDR3 in DNA: TGTGCCAGCAGGTCGACAGAAGGCAAAAACATTCAGTACTTC. The rearrangement links TRBV6-1 to TRBJ2-4; weak D call: TRBD1 (5 bases). The V gene's germline CDR1 is MNHNS and CDR2 SASEGT. The V gene lost 6 bases and the J gene lost 3 bases, with 12 bases spanning the gap. This CDR3 is built from 14 residues.

The J gene is TRBJ1-1, the V gene TRBV19; possible D gene TRBD1, 6 bases. Trimming left V 6 bases short and J 9 bases short, with 23 bases between. Germline V gives CDR1 LNHDA, CDR2 SQIVND (reference sequence). CDR3 length equals 15 residues. The CDR3 nucleotides read TGTGCCAGTAGCCTCGGGGGGGCCACGGGCTACCAAGCTTTCTTT. It specifies CASSLGGATGYQAFF.

This clone was observed once. This chain links TRBV9 with TRBJ1-4; 7 bases match TRBD1. The length of the CDR3 is 15 residues. The V segment lost 0 bases and the J segment 5 bases; nucleotides outside the gene matches: 4. The V gene's germline CDR1 is SGDLS and CDR2 YYNGEE. CDR3 nucleotides: TGTGCCAGCAGCGTAGGTCAGGGGGTAAATGAAAAACTGTTTTTT. Its translation is CASSVGQGVNEKLFF.

J is TRBJ1-5 and V is TRBV6-1; the D is unclear. CDR1 and CDR2 (germline): MNHNS, SASEGT. Trimming pared 2 bases from V and 6 bases from J, leaving 17 bases between. The CDR3 runs to 16 residues. The CDR3, as DNA: TGTGCCAGCAGTGAAATGGCAGCCCATCGATTTCAGCCCCAGCATTTT. The encoded protein is CASSEMAAHRFQPQHF.

This chain joins TRBV16 and TRBJ2-7; D is possibly TRBD1 (6 bases). In germline, CDR1 is KGHSY, CDR2 FQNENV. V gave up 1 base and J gave up 4 bases, with 14 bases separating them. The CDR3 length is 15 residues. The CDR3 sequence: CASSQFIGGGYEQYF. CDR3 coding DNA: TGTGCCAGCAGCCAATTCATAGGGGGTGGTTACGAGCAGTACTTC.

J is TRBJ1-5 and V is TRBV6-6; no reliable D call. The CDR3 length is 16 residues. In germline, CDR1 is MNHNY, CDR2 SVGAGI (reference sequence). V lost 0 bases and J 2 bases, leaving 11 bases between the germline ends. In nucleotides, the CDR3 is TGTGCCAGCAGTTACTCGATTCCGGGCGGCAATCAGCCCCAGCATTTT. It encodes CASSYSIPGGNQPQHF.

This clone has more than one count but fewer than ten. This same CDR3 is encoded by further DNA sequences in the sample. The CDR3 DNA reads TGCGCCAGCAGCTGGGACAGCAATGAGCAGTTCTTC. This encodes CASSWDSNEQFF. The gene calls are TRBV5-1 and TRBJ2-1; 7 bases fit TRBD1. The germline V gene encodes CDR1 SGHRS and CDR2 YFSETQ. J was trimmed by 6 bases and V by 3 bases; bases with no gene match: 0. The CDR3 consists of 12 residues.

This clone was counted only a few times. V is TRBV30 and J is TRBJ1-1; D might be TRBD1 (5 bases). Trimming shortened V by 7 bases and J by 5 bases, and 11 bases separated the two germline ends. This CDR3 contains 11 residues. CDR1 is GTSNPN and CDR2 is SVGIG in the germline V gene (reference sequence). CDR3 DNA sequence: TGTGCCTCGACGGGGGAAACTGAAGCTTTCTTT. As protein: CASTGETEAFF.

The chain has TRBV4-1 and TRBJ2-7, with D possibly being TRBD2 (6 bases). The ends were cut back, 0 bases at V and 3 bases at J, with 18 bases in the middle. CDR1 is MGHRA and CDR2 is YSYEKL in the germline V gene. This CDR3 is built from 17 residues. The CDR3 DNA sequence: TGCGCCAGCAGCCAAGATCTAGTTAGCGGTAAATACTACGAGCAGTACTTC. It yields the protein CASSQDLVSGKYYEQYF.

CDR3 in amino acids: CASSQGETPLYGYTF. The CDR3 DNA reads as TGTGCCAGCAGCCAAGGAGAAACCCCGCTATATGGCTACACCTTC. The V call is TRBV14, the J call TRBJ1-2; D not certain. Trimming removed 1 base at V and 5 bases at J, with 14 bases between. This CDR3 comprises 15 residues. CDR1 and CDR2 from the germline V gene are SGHDN and FVKESK.

In regard to this clone: Other DNA sequences in this specimen translate into the identical CDR3. This chain connects TRBV11-2 to TRBJ2-5, with D maybe TRBD2 (6 bases). The CDR3 runs to 14 residues. The V end lost 1 base, the J end lost 5 bases, and 11 bases lay between the germline ends. Germline V gene sequence: CDR1 SGHAT, CDR2 FQNNGV. DNA of the CDR3: TGTGCCAGCAGCTTAGGGCCTGGGGGGGAGACCCAGTACTTC. Translated: CASSLGPGGETQYF.

This clone was seen once. The rearrangement uses TRBV7-9 and TRBJ2-7; D uncertain. Germline V gene lookup returns CDR1 SEHNR and CDR2 FQNEAQ (reference sequence). Trimming stripped 5 bases from V and 2 bases from J, with 16 bases between. This CDR3 contains 15 residues. The CDR3 reads CASSGSRQDPYEQYF. As DNA, the CDR3 is TGTGCCAGCAGCGGGTCTAGACAAGACCCCTACGAGCAGTACTTC.

The V gene is TRBV4-1, the J gene TRBJ2-3; D perhaps matches TRBD2 (5 bases). This CDR3 has 14 residues. CDR1 and CDR2 (germline): MGHRA, YSYEKL. The V and J ends lost 0 bases and 6 bases respectively, with 10 bases between them. The CDR3: CASSQERAADTQYF. CDR3 bases: TGCGCCAGCAGCCAAGAGCGGGCCGCGGATACGCAGTATTTT.

The chain couples TRBV27 to TRBJ2-3, with unresolved D. Looked up from germline, CDR1 is MNHEY and CDR2 is SMNVEV (reference sequence). V was pared by 5 bases and J by 5 bases, with 2 bases between. The CDR3 sequence is 10 residues long. CDR3 residues: CASSRDTQYF. As DNA, the CDR3 is TGTGCCAGCAGTAGAGATACGCAGTATTTT.

The chain links TRBV27 to TRBJ2-1, with D perhaps given as TRBD1 or TRBD2 (5 bases each). Germline CDR1 reads MNHEY; CDR2 reads SMNVEV (reference sequence). Trimming removed 3 bases at V and 4 bases at J, with 13 bases between. This CDR3 contains 15 residues. The CDR3 DNA reads TGTGCCAGCAGTTTCTCCGGGACCAAATACAATGAGCAGTTCTTC. It is translated as CASSFSGTKYNEQFF.

This chain connects TRBV29-1 to TRBJ2-1; possibly TRBD2 for D (6 bases). CDR3 length: 15 amino acids. Trimming shortened V by 6 bases and J by 4 bases, and 19 bases separated the two germline ends. Germline-derived CDR1 and CDR2 are SQVTM and ANQGSEA. The CDR3, as DNA: TGCAGCGTCCCCGGCGGAGGGGTAGTTTACAATGAGCAGTTCTTC. Its translation is CSVPGGGVVYNEQFF.

This clone was counted a few times. The V call is TRBV19, the J call TRBJ2-1, with 13 nucleotides matching TRBD2. The CDR3 has 18 amino acids. Germline V lookup: CDR1 LNHDA, CDR2 SQIVND (reference sequence). Germline trimming cut 0 bases from V and 5 bases from J; bases unmatched to any gene: 7. The CDR3 DNA sequence: TGTGCCAGTAGTATAGATCTTGTACTAGCGGGAGGGAACAATGAGCAGTTCTTC. Translating gives CASSIDLVLAGGNNEQFF.

V and J are TRBV11-2 and TRBJ2-1; 10 nucleotides align to TRBD2. The CDR3 consists of 17 residues. Trimming took 0 bases from V and 2 from J; bases not matched to a gene: 4. The V gene's germline CDR1 is SGHAT and CDR2 FQNNGV. The CDR3 loop is CASSLDVTSGTYNEQFF. The CDR3 DNA reads TGTGCCAGCAGCTTAGATGTCACTAGCGGGACCTACAATGAGCAGTTCTTC.

This rearrangement joins TRBV27 to TRBJ1-4; TRBD1 matches 8 bases. This CDR3 is 15 amino acids long. Per germline, CDR1 MNHEY and CDR2 SMNVEV (reference sequence). The V gene end was trimmed by 2 bases and the J gene end by 5 bases; junction bases not matched to a gene: 4. The CDR3 reads CASSLGTGFNEKLFF. The CDR3 DNA is TGTGCCAGCAGTTTAGGGACAGGTTTCAATGAAAAACTGTTTTTT.

The chain links TRBV4-1 to TRBJ2-7; D remains unclear. The CDR3 covers 13 residues. In germline, CDR1 is MGHRA, CDR2 YSYEKL. Trimming left V 1 base short and J 3 bases short, with 7 bases between. CDR3 coding DNA: TGCGCCAGCAGCCAAGTAAACGGCTACGAGCAGTACTTC. Translation gives CASSQVNGYEQYF.

V and J are TRBV5-6 and TRBJ2-3; D may be TRBD1 or TRBD2 (5 bases each). Germline CDR1 SGHDT, CDR2 YYEEEE. The CDR3 extends over 16 amino acids. V lost 0 bases and J 4 bases, leaving 15 bases between the germline ends. The chain's CDR3 is CASSLAAGGSADTQYF. CDR3 nucleotide sequence: TGTGCCAGCAGCTTGGCGGCTGGGGGTAGCGCAGATACGCAGTATTTT.

V and J are TRBV29-1 and TRBJ1-1; 12 bases fit TRBD1. After removal of 8 bases from V and 4 bases from J, the junction contained 14 bases not matched to a gene. CDR3 length: 16 residues. Per germline, CDR1 SQVTM and CDR2 ANQGSEA. In DNA, the CDR3 is TGCAGCCCCCCTGAGGGACAGGGGGCGCTGGGCACTGAAGCTTTCTTT. Its translation: CSPPEGQGALGTEAFF.

The chain couples TRBV11-2 to TRBJ2-7; no definite D call. The CDR3 loop spans 16 amino acids. Trimming removed 1 base at V and 0 bases at J, with 13 bases between. CDR1 is SGHAT, CDR2 FQNNGV, per germline. CDR3 residues: CASSLGGLGYSYEQYF. The CDR3, as DNA: TGTGCCAGCAGCTTAGGAGGCTTGGGTTACTCCTACGAGCAGTACTTC.

This sequence joins TRBV7-2 and TRBJ1-2, with no clear D. Germline V gene data show CDR1 as SGHTA and CDR2 as FQGNSA. V was cut by 7 bases and J by 6 bases, with 15 bases left in between. CDR3 length: 13 amino acids. In DNA form, the CDR3 reads TGTGCCAGCACCCCTGGGCAGTTCGATGGCTACACCTTC. It translates to CASTPGQFDGYTF.

The chain is built from TRBV15 and TRBJ2-3; 9 nucleotides align to TRBD1. With 3 bases clipped from V and 3 bases from J, the junction kept 10 bases outside the gene matches. Germline values: CDR1 LNHNV, CDR2 YYDKDF (reference sequence). The CDR3 is 17 residues long. CDR3 bases: TGTGCCACCAGCAGGGGACAGGGAGTGGGTTCAACAGATACGCAGTATTTT. Protein sequence: CATSRGQGVGSTDTQYF.